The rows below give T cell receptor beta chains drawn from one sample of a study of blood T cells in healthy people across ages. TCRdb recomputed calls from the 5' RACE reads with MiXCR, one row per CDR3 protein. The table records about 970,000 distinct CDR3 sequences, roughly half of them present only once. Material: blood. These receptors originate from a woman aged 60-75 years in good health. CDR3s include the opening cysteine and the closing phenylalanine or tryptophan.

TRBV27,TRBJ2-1,CASSDSGENHNEQFF
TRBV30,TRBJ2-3,CAWSKAGARTDTQYF
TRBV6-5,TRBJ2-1,CASSNLAGGPCEQFF
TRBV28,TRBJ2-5,CASSLLLADQETQYF
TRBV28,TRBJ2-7,CASGPRGTKSYEQYF
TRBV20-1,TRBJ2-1,CSARAGQSNEQFF
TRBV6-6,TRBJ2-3,CASSYGQGGDTQYF
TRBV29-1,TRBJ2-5,CSVKGVGETQYF
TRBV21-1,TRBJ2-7,CASSNAVVLNYEQYF
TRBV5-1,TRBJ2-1,CASSLGASEQFF
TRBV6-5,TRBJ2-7,CASSSLSTPRPPYEQYF
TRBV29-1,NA,CSVGDRGVGEQYF
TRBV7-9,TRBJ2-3,CASSLSLAGPTDTQYF
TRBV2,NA,CASSERVETQYF
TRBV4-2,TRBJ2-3,CASSQADTTADTQYF
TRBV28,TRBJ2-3,CASSFGQGWDTQYF
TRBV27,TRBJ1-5,CASSFIDQPQHF
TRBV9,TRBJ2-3,CASSVDLAGVSGTDTQYF
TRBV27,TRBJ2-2,CASSYRDAGELFF
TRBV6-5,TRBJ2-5,CASSYSVLPQETQYF
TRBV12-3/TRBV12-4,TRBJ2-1,CASSVQQYNEQFF
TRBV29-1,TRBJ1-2,CSVVEGHGYTF
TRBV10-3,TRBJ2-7,CAISEGTPNLYEQYF
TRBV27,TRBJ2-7,CASSFRVQASYEQYF
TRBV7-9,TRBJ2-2,CASSQREVAGVPGELFF
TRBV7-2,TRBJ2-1,CASSLVLGSSYNEQFF
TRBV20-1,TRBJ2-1,CSARRTSGDSYNEQFF
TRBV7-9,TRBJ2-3,CASSVDRDTDTQYF
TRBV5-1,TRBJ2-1,CASSLDFSELAYNEQFF
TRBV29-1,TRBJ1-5,CSVRTGQGASQPQHF
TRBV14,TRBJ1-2,CASSQGARPRYTF
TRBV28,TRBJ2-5,CASRQEVGQETQYF
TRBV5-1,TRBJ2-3,CASSLELAGSPTTDTQYF
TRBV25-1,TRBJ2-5,CASSEWYQEAQYF
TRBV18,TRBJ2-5,CASSRSMEETQYF
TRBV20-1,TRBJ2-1,CSATRFNEQFF
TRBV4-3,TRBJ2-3,CASSQETGDTDTQYF
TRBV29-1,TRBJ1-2,CSVRIYNYGYTF
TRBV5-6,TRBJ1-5,CASSLTPGVRQPQHF
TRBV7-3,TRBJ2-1,CASSSNNGLFNEQFF
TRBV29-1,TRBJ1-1,CSVAVGQGTEAFF
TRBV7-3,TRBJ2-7,CASSVRGVKSEQYF
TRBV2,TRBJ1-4,CASSVGQAPNEKLFF
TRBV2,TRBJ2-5,CASRLMQGGETQYF
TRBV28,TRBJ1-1,CASKINTEAFF
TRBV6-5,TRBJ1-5,CASSYVPVGRQPQHF
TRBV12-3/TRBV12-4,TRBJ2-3,CASSLGFALQPDTQYF
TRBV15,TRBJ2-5,CATSRGGGSTETQYF
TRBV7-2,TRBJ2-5,CASSFGVGETQYF
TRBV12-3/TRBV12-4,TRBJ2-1,CASSFRTEQFF
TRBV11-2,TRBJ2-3,CASGELSDTQYF
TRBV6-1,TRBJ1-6,CASRGAAYNSPLHF
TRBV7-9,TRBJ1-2,CASSYGTGQINYGYTF
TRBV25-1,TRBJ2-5,CASSEGRIETQYF
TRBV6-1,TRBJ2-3,CVSSTGLELDTDTQYF